These 5 T cell receptor beta chains share one sample of origin, sequenced in a study of CD8 T cells in ankylosing spondylitis. TCRdb called the 5' RACE reads again in MiXCR, with one record for every CDR3 protein. The profile shows 340,000 or so distinct CDR3 sequences, roughly 14% of them singletons. The sample consisted of blood, either unsorted or a sorted T cell fraction (not recorded which). Receptors were obtained from a male donor with ankylosing spondylitis or in good health (not recorded which).

This clonotype was counted between two and nine times. This chain uses TRBV5-1 with TRBJ2-1, with D possibly matching TRBD2 (6 bases). The CDR3 sequence is 15 residues long. Germline V gene sequence: CDR1 SGHRS, CDR2 YFSETQ. Trimming pared 0 bases from V and 3 bases from J, leaving 10 bases between. CDR3 sequence (DNA): TGCGCCAGCAGCTTGGCGGCTAGCGTCTACAATGAGCAGTTCTTC. Protein sequence: CASSLAASVYNEQFF.

V usage is TRBV2 and J usage is TRBJ2-4; no clear D. Germline V gene lookup returns CDR1 SNHLY and CDR2 FYNNEI. This CDR3 contains 11 residues. Trimming removed 7 bases at V and 10 bases at J, with 11 bases between. CDR3 bases: TGTGCCAGCACTGAGGACGGAATTCAGTACTTC. It is translated as CASTEDGIQYF. The whole variable domain, filled in from reference TRBV2 and TRBJ2-4, reads EPEVTQTPSHQVTQMGQEVILRCVPISNHLYFYWYRQILGQKVEFLVSFYNNEISEKSEIFDDQFSVERPDGSNFTLKIRSTKLEDSAMYFCASTEDGIQYFGAGTRLSVL.

The V gene is TRBV3-1, the J gene TRBJ2-5; perhaps D is TRBD1 or TRBD2 (5 bases each). The germline gives CDR1 LGHDT, CDR2 YNNKEL (reference sequence). V gave up 3 bases and J gave up 7 bases, with 18 bases separating them. CDR3 size: 15 residues. CDR3 sequence: CASSQTGTTQGTQYF. As DNA, the CDR3 is TGTGCCAGCAGCCAGACCGGGACCACCCAGGGGACCCAGTACTTC.

The chain has TRBV3-1 and TRBJ2-2; TRBD1 is a possible D gene (5 bases). The CDR3 length is 14 residues. The V gene lost 6 bases and the J gene lost 3 bases, with 11 bases spanning the gap. CDR1 is LGHDT and CDR2 is YNNKEL in the germline V gene (reference sequence). The CDR3 is CASRPDRYTGELFF. The CDR3 DNA reads TGTGCCAGCAGACCCGACAGATACACCGGGGAGCTGTTTTTT.

This clonotype was seen a handful of times. The chain couples TRBV4-1 to TRBJ2-3; D not resolved. Germline V gives CDR1 MGHRA, CDR2 YSYEKL. Trimming shortened V by 1 base and J by 2 bases, and 10 bases separated the two germline ends. The CDR3 runs 15 residues. As DNA, the CDR3 is TGCGCCAGCAGCCAAGTCACCCTCGACACAGATACGCAGTATTTT. It codes for CASSQVTLDTDTQYF.